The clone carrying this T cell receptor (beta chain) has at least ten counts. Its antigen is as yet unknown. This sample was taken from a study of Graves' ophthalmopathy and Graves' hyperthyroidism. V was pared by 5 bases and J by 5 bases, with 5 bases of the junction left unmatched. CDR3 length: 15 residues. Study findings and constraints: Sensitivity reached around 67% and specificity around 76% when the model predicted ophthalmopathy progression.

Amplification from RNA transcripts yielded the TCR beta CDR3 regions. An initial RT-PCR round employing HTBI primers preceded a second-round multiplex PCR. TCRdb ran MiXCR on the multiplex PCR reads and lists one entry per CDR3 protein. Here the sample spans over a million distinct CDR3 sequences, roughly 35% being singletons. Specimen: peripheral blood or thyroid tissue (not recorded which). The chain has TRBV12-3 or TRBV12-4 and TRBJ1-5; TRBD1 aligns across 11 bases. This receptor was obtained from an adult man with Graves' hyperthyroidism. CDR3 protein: CASSPGDRGYQPQHF. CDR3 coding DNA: TGTGCCAGCAGTCCTGGGGACAGGGGGTATCAGCCCCAGCATTTT.